These T cell receptor beta chains were read from a single sample in a study of blood T cell repertoires in COVID-19. TCRdb keeps only in-frame clones here, not all; method: immunoSEQ multiplex PCR. The repertoire holds under 250,000 clones, with about 94% as singletons. Sequencing was done on a sample of peripheral blood. Source of these receptors: a man aged 55 to 70 with COVID-19, enrolled during active disease. Each CDR3 is given with its conserved first and last residue. A D gene is named only where the DNA matches it firmly. Expanded clones are given a class, and other clones once, few, many or no size at all.

clone size,J gene,D gene,V gene,CDR3 protein,CDR3 DNA
NA,TRBJ2-3,NA,TRBV11-2,CASSSGSTQYF,TGTGCCAGCAGCTCAGGGTCTACGCAGTATTTT
NA,TRBJ2-7,TRBD2,TRBV19,CASSPIGRISYEQYF,TGTGCCAGTAGTCCCATCGGGAGGATCTCCTACGAGCAGTACTTC
NA,TRBJ2-1,NA,TRBV7-6,CASSRGYERGNEQFF,TGTGCCAGCAGCCGAGGCTATGAAAGGGGCAATGAGCAGTTCTTC
once,TRBJ2-2,NA,TRBV28,CASSTQGNTGELFF,TGTGCCAGCAGTACCCAGGGGAACACCGGGGAGCTGTTTTTT
NA,TRBJ1-2,NA,TRBV5-4,CASSWGGGSLYGYTF,TGTGCCAGCAGCTGGGGAGGGGGATCCCTCTATGGCTACACCTTC
NA,TRBJ2-5,NA,TRBV12-3/TRBV12-4,CASSLYETQYF,TGTGCCAGCAGTTTGTATGAGACCCAGTACTTC
NA,TRBJ2-7,TRBD2,TRBV9,CASGGRDEQYF,TGTGCCAGCGGGGGGAGGGACGAGCAGTACTTC
NA,TRBJ2-7,TRBD1,TRBV4-3,CASSLGQETYEQYF,TGCGCCAGCAGCCTAGGACAGGAAACCTACGAGCAGTACTTC
NA,TRBJ1-2,TRBD1,TRBV6-5,CASSYDGTGLYGYTF,TGTGCCAGCAGTTACGACGGGACAGGCCTCTATGGCTACACCTTC
NA,TRBJ2-2,TRBD2,TRBV19,CASSIPGGANTGELFF,TGTGCCAGTAGTATCCCGGGGGGGGCCAACACCGGGGAGCTGTTTTTT
NA,TRBJ2-2,NA,TRBV3-1/TRBV3-2,CASSQGATGELFF,TGTGCCAGCAGCCAAGGGGCCACCGGGGAGCTGTTTTTT
NA,TRBJ2-7,NA,TRBV6-6,CASRVAVQDEQYF,TGTGCCAGCAGGGTAGCGGTTCAGGACGAGCAGTACTTC
NA,TRBJ1-1,NA,TRBV29-1,CSVGGLNTEAFF,TGCAGCGTTGGAGGTTTGAACACTGAAGCTTTCTTT
NA,TRBJ1-3,NA,TRBV14,CASSQGWGPGNTIYF,TGTGCCAGCAGCCAAGGATGGGGGCCCGGAAACACCATATATTTT
NA,TRBJ2-1,TRBD1,TRBV28,CASGPLGQGSYNEQFF,TGTGCCAGCGGTCCTCTTGGACAGGGTTCCTACAATGAGCAGTTCTTC
NA,TRBJ1-5,NA,TRBV6-1,CASSEVGTLNQPQHF,TGTGCCAGCAGTGAAGTTGGGACACTCAATCAGCCCCAGCATTTT
NA,TRBJ1-3,NA,TRBV28,CASVSYSSGNTIYF,TGTGCCAGCGTGTCTTACAGCTCTGGAAACACCATATATTTT
NA,TRBJ1-5,TRBD1,TRBV27,CASSLSAGGNQPQHF,TGTGCCAGCAGTTTATCGGCAGGGGGAAATCAGCCCCAGCATTTT
NA,TRBJ2-2,NA,TRBV7-3,CASTPWGANTGELFF,TGTGCCAGCACCCCGTGGGGAGCTAACACCGGGGAGCTGTTTTTT
NA,TRBJ2-2,TRBD2,TRBV10-2,CAITGGPNTGELFF,TGCGCCATCACGGGGGGGCCAAACACCGGGGAGCTGTTTTTT
NA,TRBJ1-4,NA,TRBV21-1,CASSKPGGGREAEKLFF,TGTGCCAGCAGCAAACCGGGTGGGGGCCGGGAAGCCGAAAAACTGTTTTTT
NA,TRBJ2-7,NA,TRBV11-2,CASSLSAFSVTKLYEQYF,TGTGCCAGCAGCTTATCCGCCTTTTCAGTTACTAAACTCTACGAGCAGTACTTC
NA,TRBJ2-2,NA,TRBV3-1/TRBV3-2,CASSHPLSGRVNTGELFF,TGTGCCAGCAGCCATCCCCTCTCAGGCAGGGTAAACACCGGGGAGCTGTTTTTT
once,TRBJ2-1,TRBD1,TRBV30,CALGQGAFNEQFF,TGTGCCTTGGGACAGGGGGCTTTCAATGAGCAGTTCTTC
once,TRBJ1-2,NA,TRBV20-1,CSASPFGYGYTF,TGCAGTGCTAGTCCTTTCGGGTATGGCTACACCTTC
NA,TRBJ1-2,NA,TRBV3-1/TRBV3-2,CASSQDGRGNYGYTF,TGTGCCAGCAGCCAAGATGGGCGGGGGAACTATGGCTACACCTTC
NA,TRBJ2-1,TRBD2,TRBV5-1,CASSAGPTSGSKDEQFF,TGCGCCAGCAGCGCGGGCCCTACTAGCGGGAGTAAGGATGAGCAGTTCTTC
NA,TRBJ1-1,TRBD1,TRBV6-5,CASSLRDSLNTEAFF,TGTGCCAGCAGTTTGCGGGACAGCCTGAACACTGAAGCTTTCTTT
NA,TRBJ2-3,NA,TRBV10-3,CAISGGTALTTDTQYF,TGTGCCATCAGTGGCGGGACAGCCCTAACGACAGATACGCAGTATTTT
NA,TRBJ2-7,NA,TRBV27,CASSFTVYEQYF,TGTGCCAGCAGTTTTACGGTCTACGAGCAGTACTTC
NA,TRBJ1-2,NA,TRBV7-9,CASSLGSGGYTF,TGTGCCAGCAGCTTAGGCAGTGGTGGCTACACCTTC
once,TRBJ2-1,NA,TRBV28,CASSLVGGSPPHEQFF,TGTGCCAGCAGTTTAGTCGGCGGATCTCCCCCCCATGAGCAGTTCTTC
once,TRBJ2-1,NA,TRBV21-1,CASSKEAGPAYNEQFF,TGTGCCAGCAGCAAAGAGGCAGGGCCCGCCTACAATGAGCAGTTCTTC
NA,TRBJ1-1,NA,TRBV12-3/TRBV12-4,CASSFERGTEAFF,TGTGCCAGCAGTTTCGAAAGGGGCACTGAAGCTTTCTTT
NA,TRBJ1-3,NA,TRBV27,CASRYATGNTIYF,TGTGCCAGCAGATACGCGACAGGAAACACCATATATTTT
NA,TRBJ2-7,TRBD2,TRBV27,CASSLGGGPYEQYF,TGTGCCAGCAGTTTGGGCGGGGGGCCTTACGAGCAGTACTTC
NA,TRBJ2-5,TRBD2,TRBV2,CASSATPGGRSETQYF,TGTGCCAGCAGTGCCACCCCGGGGGGTCGGAGCGAGACCCAGTACTTC
NA,TRBJ2-7,TRBD1,TRBV30,CAWGTVTYEQYF,TGTGCCTGGGGGACAGTAACCTACGAGCAGTACTTC
once,TRBJ2-1,NA,TRBV28,CASSLGGPNEQFF,TGTGCCAGCAGTTTAGGCGGTCCCAATGAGCAGTTCTTC
NA,TRBJ2-3,NA,TRBV10-3,CAISEVQGGYTDTQYF,TGTGCCATCAGTGAGGTACAGGGGGGGTACACAGATACGCAGTATTTT
once,TRBJ1-2,NA,TRBV7-2,CASSPSRRGGVPNYGYTF,TGTGCCAGCAGCCCATCACGGAGGGGGGGCGTTCCTAACTATGGCTACACCTTC
NA,TRBJ2-7,NA,TRBV11-2,CASSRLEGEQYF,TGTGCCAGCAGCCGTCTGGAGGGGGAGCAGTACTTC
once,TRBJ2-1,TRBD2,TRBV28,CASSPPRVAGRSYNEQFF,TGTGCCAGCAGTCCGCCAAGGGTAGCGGGGCGGTCCTACAATGAGCAGTTCTTC
NA,TRBJ2-7,TRBD2,TRBV11-2,CASSDQLLAGVVYEQYF,TGTGCCAGCAGCGACCAACTACTAGCGGGAGTTGTCTACGAGCAGTACTTC
NA,TRBJ1-1,NA,TRBV9,CASSPRWGARTEAFF,TGTGCCAGCAGCCCCCGGTGGGGAGCGAGGACTGAAGCTTTCTTT
NA,TRBJ2-2,NA,TRBV18,CASSPYSGELFF,TGTGCCAGCTCACCATATTCTGGGGAGCTGTTTTTT
NA,TRBJ2-1,TRBD2,TRBV10-3,CAISDGLAGDSYNEQFF,TGTGCCATCAGTGACGGGCTAGCGGGAGACTCCTACAATGAGCAGTTCTTC
NA,TRBJ1-4,NA,TRBV6-5,CASSYEGRELFF,TGTGCCAGCAGTTACGAGGGTCGTGAACTGTTTTTT
NA,TRBJ1-5,NA,TRBV19,CASSSNLRGPQHF,TGTGCCAGTAGTTCCAACCTCAGGGGCCCCCAGCATTTT
once,TRBJ1-5,NA,TRBV4-2,CASSQDQGTFLNQPQHF,TGTGCCAGCAGCCAAGACCAGGGGACCTTCCTCAATCAGCCCCAGCATTTT
NA,TRBJ1-2,NA,TRBV19,CASSAQVIDGYTF,TGTGCCAGTAGTGCCCAGGTGATCGACGGCTACACCTTC
NA,TRBJ1-2,NA,TRBV21-1,CASLGRAFNYGYTF,TGTGCCAGCCTCGGGAGGGCTTTTAACTATGGCTACACCTTC
NA,TRBJ2-3,NA,TRBV5-1,CASSLLELRRGGASTDTQYF,TGCGCCAGCAGCTTGCTTGAACTTCGAAGGGGGGGCGCTAGCACAGATACGCAGTATTTT
NA,TRBJ2-2,NA,TRBV28,CASQFDIRNTGELFF,TGTGCCAGTCAATTCGACATCAGGAACACCGGGGAGCTGTTTTTT
once,TRBJ1-5,NA,TRBV19,CASSIGRTSGSNQPQHF,TGTGCCAGTAGTATAGGGCGTACGTCGGGGAGCAATCAGCCCCAGCATTTT
NA,TRBJ2-3,TRBD2,TRBV24-1,CATSVGLGGSMEDTQYF,TGTGCCACCAGTGTCGGTCTAGGCGGGAGTATGGAAGATACGCAGTATTTT
NA,TRBJ1-2,NA,TRBV11-2,CASSATGFYGYTF,TGTGCCAGCAGCGCGACAGGTTTCTATGGCTACACCTTC
NA,TRBJ2-1,TRBD2,TRBV6-5,CASRMAGGLEQFF,TGTGCCAGCAGGATGGCGGGGGGGCTTGAGCAGTTCTTC
NA,TRBJ2-7,TRBD1,TRBV6-5,CASSYFGTGALEQYF,TGTGCCAGCAGTTACTTCGGGACAGGGGCCCTCGAGCAGTACTTC
NA,TRBJ2-7,NA,TRBV18,CASSKTGYEQYF,TGTGCCAGCTCAAAGACAGGATACGAGCAGTACTTC